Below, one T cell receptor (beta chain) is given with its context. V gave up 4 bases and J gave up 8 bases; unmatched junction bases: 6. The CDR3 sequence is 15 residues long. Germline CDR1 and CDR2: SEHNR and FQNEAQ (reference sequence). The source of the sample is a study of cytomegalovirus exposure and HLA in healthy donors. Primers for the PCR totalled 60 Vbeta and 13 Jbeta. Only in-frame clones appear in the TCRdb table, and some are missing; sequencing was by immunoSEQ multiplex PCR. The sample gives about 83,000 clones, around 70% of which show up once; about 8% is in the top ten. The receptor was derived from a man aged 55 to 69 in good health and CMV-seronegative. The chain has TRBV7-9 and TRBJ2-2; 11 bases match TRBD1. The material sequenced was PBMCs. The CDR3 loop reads CASSYGQGAVGELFF. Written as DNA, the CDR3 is TGTGCCAGCAGCTACGGACAGGGGGCTGTAGGGGAGCTGTTTTTT.